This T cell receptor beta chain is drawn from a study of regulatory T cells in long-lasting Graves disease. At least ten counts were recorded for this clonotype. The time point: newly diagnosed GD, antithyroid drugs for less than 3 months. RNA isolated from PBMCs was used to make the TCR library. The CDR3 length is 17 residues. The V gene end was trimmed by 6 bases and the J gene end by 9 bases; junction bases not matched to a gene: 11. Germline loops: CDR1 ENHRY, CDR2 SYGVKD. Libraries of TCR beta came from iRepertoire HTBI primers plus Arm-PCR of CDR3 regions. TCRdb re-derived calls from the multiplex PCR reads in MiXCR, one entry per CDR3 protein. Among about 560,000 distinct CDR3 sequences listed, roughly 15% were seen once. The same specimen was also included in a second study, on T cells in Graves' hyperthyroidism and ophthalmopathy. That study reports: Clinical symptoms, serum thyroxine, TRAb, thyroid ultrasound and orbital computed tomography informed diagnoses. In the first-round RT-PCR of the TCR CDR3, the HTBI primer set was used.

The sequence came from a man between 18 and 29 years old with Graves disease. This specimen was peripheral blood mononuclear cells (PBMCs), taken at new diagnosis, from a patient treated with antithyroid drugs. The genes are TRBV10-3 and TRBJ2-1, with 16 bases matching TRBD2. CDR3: CAIRPGTSGRAEAEQFF. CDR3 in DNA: TGTGCCATCAGACCCGGGACTAGCGGGAGGGCCGAGGCTGAGCAGTTCTTC.